Included here is one T cell receptor beta chain sequence, with context. As yet, its antigen is unknown. This specimen comes from a study of OX40 agonist ivuxolimab in advanced cancers. The overall study: Ivuxolimab, which patients received intravenously every 2 weeks, was dosed at 0.01 to 10 mg/kg. Whole-study findings and limits: The study observed clonal expansion of CD4+ and CD8+ blood T cells by week 6 at 0.1 to 3.0 mg/kg.

V was clipped by 1 base and J by 7 bases; unmatched bases: 2. This CDR3 has 14 amino acids. Germline lookup yields CDR1 MNHEY and CDR2 SMNVEV (reference sequence). Here immunoSEQ multiplex PCR was the method, and the copy in TCRdb shows in-frame clones only, minus some. This table holds approximately 60,000 clones, under 85% found once. This specimen consisted of CD4+ or CD8+ T cells sorted from blood, obtained in a trial of the OX40 agonist ivuxolimab. This TCR was sampled from an adult with an advanced solid tumor such as melanoma, head and neck, liver or kidney cancer. V gene TRBV27 combines with J gene TRBJ2-1; TRBD1 aligns across 9 bases. The CDR3 sequence: CASSLYRGRNEQFF. CDR3 sequence (DNA): TGTGCCAGCAGTTTATACAGGGGGCGGAATGAGCAGTTCTTC.